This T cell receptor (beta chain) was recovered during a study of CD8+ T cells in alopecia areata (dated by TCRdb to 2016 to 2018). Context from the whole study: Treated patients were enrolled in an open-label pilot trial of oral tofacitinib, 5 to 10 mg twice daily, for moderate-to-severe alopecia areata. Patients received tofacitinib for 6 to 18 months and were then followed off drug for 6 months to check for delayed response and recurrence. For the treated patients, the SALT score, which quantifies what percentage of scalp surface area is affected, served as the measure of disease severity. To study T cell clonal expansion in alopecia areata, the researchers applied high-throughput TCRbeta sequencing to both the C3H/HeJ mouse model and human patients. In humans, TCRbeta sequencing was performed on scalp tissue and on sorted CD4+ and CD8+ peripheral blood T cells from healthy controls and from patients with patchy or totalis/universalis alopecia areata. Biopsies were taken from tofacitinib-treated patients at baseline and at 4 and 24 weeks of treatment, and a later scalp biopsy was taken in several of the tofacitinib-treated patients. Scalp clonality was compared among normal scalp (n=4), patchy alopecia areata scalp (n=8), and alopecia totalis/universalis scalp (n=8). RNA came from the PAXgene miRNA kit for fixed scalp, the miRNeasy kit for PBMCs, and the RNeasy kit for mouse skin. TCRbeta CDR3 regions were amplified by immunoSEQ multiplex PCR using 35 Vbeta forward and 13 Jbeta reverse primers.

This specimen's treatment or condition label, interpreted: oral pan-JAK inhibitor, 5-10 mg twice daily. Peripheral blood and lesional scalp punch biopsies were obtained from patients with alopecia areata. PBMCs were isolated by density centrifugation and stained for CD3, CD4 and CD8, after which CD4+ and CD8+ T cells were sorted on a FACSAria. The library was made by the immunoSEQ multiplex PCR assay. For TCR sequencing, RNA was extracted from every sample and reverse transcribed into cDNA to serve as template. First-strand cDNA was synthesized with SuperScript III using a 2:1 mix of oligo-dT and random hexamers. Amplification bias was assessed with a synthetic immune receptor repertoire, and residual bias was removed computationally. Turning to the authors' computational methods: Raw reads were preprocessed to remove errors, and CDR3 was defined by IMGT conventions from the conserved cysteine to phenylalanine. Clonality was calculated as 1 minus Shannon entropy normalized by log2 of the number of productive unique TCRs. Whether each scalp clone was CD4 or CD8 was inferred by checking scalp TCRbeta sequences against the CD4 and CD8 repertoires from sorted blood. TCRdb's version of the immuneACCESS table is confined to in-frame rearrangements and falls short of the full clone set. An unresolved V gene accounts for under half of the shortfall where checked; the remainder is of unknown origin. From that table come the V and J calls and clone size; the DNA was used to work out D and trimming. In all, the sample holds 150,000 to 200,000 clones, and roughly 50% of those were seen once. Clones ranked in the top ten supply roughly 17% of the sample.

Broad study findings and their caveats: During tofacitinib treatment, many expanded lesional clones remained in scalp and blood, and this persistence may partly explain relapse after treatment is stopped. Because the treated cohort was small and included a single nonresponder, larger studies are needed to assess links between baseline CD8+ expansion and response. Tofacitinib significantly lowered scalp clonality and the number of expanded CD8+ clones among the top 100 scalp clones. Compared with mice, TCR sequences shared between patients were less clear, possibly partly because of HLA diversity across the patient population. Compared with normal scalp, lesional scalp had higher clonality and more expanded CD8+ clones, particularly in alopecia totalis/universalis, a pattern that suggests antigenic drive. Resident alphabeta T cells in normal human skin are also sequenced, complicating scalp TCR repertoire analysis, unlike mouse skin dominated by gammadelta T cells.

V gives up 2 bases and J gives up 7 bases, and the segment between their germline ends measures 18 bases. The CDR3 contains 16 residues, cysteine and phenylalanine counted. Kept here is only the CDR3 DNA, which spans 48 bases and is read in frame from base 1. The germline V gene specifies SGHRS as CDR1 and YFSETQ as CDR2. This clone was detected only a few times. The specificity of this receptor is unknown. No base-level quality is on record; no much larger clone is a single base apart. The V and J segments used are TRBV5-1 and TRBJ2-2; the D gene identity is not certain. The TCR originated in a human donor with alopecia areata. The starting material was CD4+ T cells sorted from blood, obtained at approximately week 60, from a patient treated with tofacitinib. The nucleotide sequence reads TGCGCCAGCAGCTTAGACATGATAACGGTTGGCGGGGAGCTGTTTTTT. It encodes CASSLDMITVGGELFF.